These 24 T cell receptor beta chains were sequenced from one sample in a study of beta chain features in type 1 diabetes. Expressed TCRB transcripts were sequenced because the entire RNA isolate underwent reverse transcription. Only in-frame clones appear in the TCRdb table, and some are missing; sequencing was by immunoSEQ multiplex PCR. The table records 130,000 or so clones, 9% to 10% of them present only once. The sample consisted of central memory CD4+ T cells from blood. Receptors originate from a woman in her thirties or forties in good health.

This chain connects TRBV4-1 to TRBJ2-7, with 8 bases fitting TRBD1. V lost 2 bases to trimming and J lost 4 bases; unmatched junction nucleotides: 7. CDR3 length: 15 residues. CDR1 MGHRA and CDR2 YSYEKL come from the germline V gene. In DNA, the CDR3 is TGCGCCAGCAGCCAATTCCAGGGGGCGCGGTACGAGCAGTACTTC. This codes for CASSQFQGARYEQYF.

The rearrangement links TRBV10-3 to TRBJ1-1; possibly TRBD1 for D (5 bases). CDR3 size: 15 residues. Looked up from germline, CDR1 is ENHRY and CDR2 is SYGVKD. Trimming removed 0 bases at V and 0 bases at J, with 8 bases between. The CDR3 DNA follows: TGTGCCATCAGTGAGTCCGGACATATGAACACTGAAGCTTTCTTT. Its protein is CAISESGHMNTEAFF.

The chain combines TRBV7-8 with TRBJ1-2; D ambiguous. Deletions cut 8 bases from V and 2 bases from J, with 6 bases between. In germline, CDR1 is SGHVS, CDR2 FQNEAQ. The CDR3 is 11 amino acids. Here the CDR3 reads CASANNYGYTF. The CDR3 bases are TGTGCCAGCGCGAACAACTATGGCTACACCTTC.

This clone was seen a few times. The chain has TRBV5-1 and TRBJ2-5; a weak D match, TRBD2 (6 bases). The CDR3 is 16 amino acids. CDR1 and CDR2 (germline): SGHRS, YFSETQ. V dropped 4 bases and J dropped 3 bases, with 19 bases sitting between them. In nucleotides, the CDR3 is TGCGCCAGCAGCCTGGAAGGGCGGGGCTACGAAGAGACCCAGTACTTC. Its translation: CASSLEGRGYEETQYF.

V and J are TRBV7-2 and TRBJ2-3; tentatively, D is TRBD2 (6 bases). V lost 1 base to trimming and J lost 6 bases, with 8 bases between them. Germline lookup yields CDR1 SGHTA and CDR2 FQGNSA. The CDR3 is made up of 13 amino acids. CDR3 coding DNA: TGTGCCAGCAGCTTAGGAAGCGGGGATACGCAGTATTTT. This codes for CASSLGSGDTQYF.

This clone was seen only a few times. The J gene is TRBJ2-1, the V gene TRBV2; TRBD2 matches 13 bases. The length of the CDR3 is 15 residues. Losses at the gene ends were 6 bases for V and 6 bases for J; bases not matched to a gene: 5. Germline V CDR1 and CDR2: SNHLY, FYNNEI. CDR3 sequence (DNA): TGTGCCAGCAGGGGACTAGCGGGGTCTGGCAATGAGCAGTTCTTC. This codes for CASRGLAGSGNEQFF. Based on the CDR3 plus reference TRBV2 and TRBJ2-1, the full variable domain is EPEVTQTPSHQVTQMGQEVILRCVPISNHLYFYWYRQILGQKVEFLVSFYNNEISEKSEIFDDQFSVERPDGSNFTLKIRSTKLEDSAMYFCASRGLAGSGNEQFFGPGTRLTVL.

The chain couples TRBV2 to TRBJ1-1; the match to TRBD1 covers 7 bases. This CDR3 has 14 amino acids. V shed 4 bases and J 1 base; nucleotides not matched to a gene: 3. Germline CDR1 SNHLY, CDR2 FYNNEI. The DNA for the CDR3 is TGTGCCAGCAGTGTTCGACAGGGGAACACTGAAGCTTTCTTT. As protein: CASSVRQGNTEAFF. The complete variable domain, with remaining parts taken from reference TRBV2 and TRBJ1-1, reads EPEVTQTPSHQVTQMGQEVILRCVPISNHLYFYWYRQILGQKVEFLVSFYNNEISEKSEIFDDQFSVERPDGSNFTLKIRSTKLEDSAMYFCASSVRQGNTEAFFGQGTRLTVV.

V gene TRBV7-7 combines with J gene TRBJ2-5, with D maybe TRBD1 (7 bases). The length of the CDR3 is 15 residues. CDR1 and CDR2 from the germline V gene are SSHAT and FNYEAQ (reference sequence). Trimming cost V 4 bases and J 4 bases, with 16 bases left between them. The CDR3 bases are TGTGCCAGCAGCTCCCAGGGGGGCGAGAGAGAGACCCAGTACTTC. Translating gives CASSSQGGERETQYF.

This clone occurred a few times. The gene calls are TRBV7-2 and TRBJ2-3; D is uncertain. The germline CDR1 and CDR2 sequences are SGHTA and FQGNSA. Trimming stripped 5 bases from V and 4 bases from J, with 7 bases between. This CDR3 is 12 amino acids long. CDR3 in amino acids: CASSRLADTQYF. CDR3 DNA sequence: TGTGCCAGCAGCCGCCTAGCAGATACGCAGTATTTT.

This clone appeared many times. The chain couples TRBV10-3 to TRBJ2-1; unclear D gene. The ends were cut back, 2 bases at V and 0 bases at J, with 11 bases in the middle. Germline V CDR1 and CDR2: ENHRY, SYGVKD. The CDR3 covers 16 residues. In DNA, the CDR3 is TGTGCCATCAGTGAGGTCGTATCCAGCTCCTACAATGAGCAGTTCTTC. Translating it yields CAISEVVSSSYNEQFF.

This clone was seen a handful of times. The rearrangement links TRBV25-1 to TRBJ2-5, with 7 nucleotides matching TRBD1. Losses at the gene ends were 4 bases for V and 0 bases for J; bases not matched to a gene: 8. Germline assignment: CDR1 MGHDK and CDR2 SYGVNS. This CDR3 contains 16 residues. The CDR3 DNA sequence: TGTGCCAGCAGTGGTACAGGGGCTTGGTACCAAGAGACCCAGTACTTC. Amino acids: CASSGTGAWYQETQYF.

The table lists this clone with a few counts. V gene TRBV5-4 combines with J gene TRBJ2-5, with TRBD2 matching 10 bases. The CDR3 is 16 residues long. With 4 bases clipped from V and 4 bases from J, the junction kept 10 bases outside the gene matches. CDR1 and CDR2 from the germline V gene are SGHNT and YYREEE (reference sequence). CDR3: CASSDKQAGGGETQYF. CDR3 nucleotide sequence: TGTGCCAGCAGCGATAAACAAGCGGGGGGGGGAGAGACCCAGTACTTC. Drawing the rest from reference TRBV5-4 and TRBJ2-5, the complete variable domain is ETGVTQSPTHLIKTRGQQVTLRCSSQSGHNTVSWYQQALGQGPQFIFQYYREEENGRGNFPPRFSGLQFPNYSSELNVNALELDDSALYLCASSDKQAGGGETQYFGPGTRLLVL.

This clone was observed a handful of times. The genes are TRBV10-3 and TRBJ1-1; D is ambiguous. Per germline, CDR1 ENHRY and CDR2 SYGVKD. The CDR3 runs to 12 residues. With 6 bases removed from V and 3 bases from J, the gap between germline ends came to 8 bases. CDR3 amino acids: CAIRRLDTEAFF. CDR3 coding DNA: TGTGCCATCAGGAGGTTGGACACTGAAGCTTTCTTT.

In its sample, this clone was seen a few times. This rearrangement joins TRBV9 to TRBJ2-5; 7 nucleotides align to TRBD2. With the DNA end fitting TRBJ2-7 better, the J assignment may be wrong. The CDR3 sequence is 15 residues long. Germline V gene data show CDR1 as SGDLS and CDR2 as YYNGEE. The CDR3 bases are TGTGCCAGCAGCGTTGCTAGCGGCTTCGCCTACGAGCAGTACTTC. Amino acids: CASSVASGFAYEQYF.

The chain recombines TRBV4-1 with TRBJ1-6, with 10 bases that match TRBD1. CDR3 length: 17 residues. With V trimmed by 1 base and J by 14 bases, 14 bases remained unmatched. Germline V gene lookup returns CDR1 MGHRA and CDR2 YSYEKL. The CDR3 nucleotides are TGCGCCAGCAGCCAAGTGGGGACAGGGGACAGGGCCCCCACCCTCCACTTT. Translated: CASSQVGTGDRAPTLHF.

This clone was counted only a few times. This sequence joins TRBV5-1 and TRBJ2-7; TRBD1 matches at 12 bases. CDR1 is SGHRS and CDR2 is YFSETQ in the germline V gene. This CDR3 comprises 14 residues. The V and J ends lost 4 bases and 6 bases, in that order; junction bases with no gene match: 5. CDR3 in DNA: TGCGCCAGCAGCATAGGGACAGGGGGCACCGAGCAGTACTTC. Amino acids: CASSIGTGGTEQYF.

There are a few counts of this clone. The chain links TRBV5-1 to TRBJ1-5, with D perhaps TRBD1 (6 bases). Germline lookup yields CDR1 SGHRS and CDR2 YFSETQ. There are 12 residues in the CDR3. Deletions cut 8 bases from V and 6 bases from J, with 12 bases between. CDR3 bases: TGCGCCAGTAGAGTGGGGGCTCAGCCCCAGCATTTT. This encodes CASRVGAQPQHF.

This clone was seen ten or more times. The chain uses TRBV9 and TRBJ1-6; D remains ambiguous. The CDR3 length is 14 residues. Trimming cost V 4 bases and J 8 bases, with 13 bases left between them. Germline V gene sequence: CDR1 SGDLS, CDR2 YYNGEE. The CDR3 loop is CASSQMAADSPLHF. The CDR3 region has the DNA TGTGCCAGCAGCCAGATGGCGGCTGATTCACCCCTCCACTTT.

A few counts support this clone. The chain links TRBV7-6 to TRBJ2-5; 10 bases are a match to TRBD2. J gave up 5 bases and V 5 bases, and 5 bases lay outside the gene matches. Germline V lookup: CDR1 SGHVS, CDR2 FNYEAQ. The CDR3 runs 14 residues. The CDR3 DNA follows: TGTGCCAGCAGCCGTGGTAGCGGGGGGGAGACCCAGTACTTC. Its protein is CASSRGSGGETQYF.

The chain employs TRBV7-2 and TRBJ2-3; D possibly corresponds to TRBD2 (7 bases). Germline-derived CDR1 and CDR2 are SGHTA and FQGNSA. CDR3 length: 16 residues. Between the trimmed V and J ends, which lost 4 bases and 3 bases, there was a span of 17 bases. CDR3 nucleotides: TGTGCCAGCAGCTCCCCCCGGGGGGCAAGGACAGATACGCAGTATTTT. Translation: CASSSPRGARTDTQYF.

The rearrangement joins TRBV5-4 to TRBJ1-6, with D possibly being TRBD1 (6 bases). Trimming stripped 1 base from V and 7 bases from J, with 9 bases between. This CDR3 comprises 14 residues. Germline CDR1 is SGHNT and CDR2 is YYREEE (reference sequence). The CDR3: CASSLPDRNSPLHF. CDR3 bases: TGTGCCAGCAGCTTGCCGGACAGAAATTCACCCCTCCACTTT. Full variable domain (rest looked up from reference TRBV5-4 and TRBJ1-6): ETGVTQSPTHLIKTRGQQVTLRCSSQSGHNTVSWYQQALGQGPQFIFQYYREEENGRGNFPPRFSGLQFPNYSSELNVNALELDDSALYLCASSLPDRNSPLHFGNGTRLTVT.

The rearrangement links TRBV11-2 to TRBJ2-3, with a weak D call TRBD2 (7 bases). V lost 6 bases and J 6 bases, leaving 19 bases between the germline ends. Germline assignment: CDR1 SGHAT and CDR2 FQNNGV. The length of the CDR3 is 15 residues. CDR3 DNA: TGTGCCAGCAGTCGTCTGGGGGGGGGCAAGGATACGCAGTATTTT. This encodes CASSRLGGGKDTQYF.

The chain uses TRBV6-1 and TRBJ2-6; maybe TRBD2 (6 bases). The germline V gene encodes CDR1 MNHNS and CDR2 SASEGT. V gave up 3 bases and J gave up 1 base, with 13 bases separating them. The CDR3 is 17 residues long. CDR3 in amino acids: CASSDRGLSSGANVLTF. The CDR3 coding sequence is TGTGCCAGCAGTGATCGGGGACTTTCTTCTGGGGCCAACGTCCTGACTTTC.

This sequence joins TRBV27 and TRBJ1-1; D unclear. V was cut by 5 bases and J by 1 base, with 8 bases left in between. The germline gives CDR1 MNHEY, CDR2 SMNVEV (reference sequence). The CDR3 runs 13 residues. CDR3 loop: CASSGRRNTEAFF. As DNA, the CDR3 is TGTGCCAGCAGTGGCCGCAGGAACACTGAAGCTTTCTTT.